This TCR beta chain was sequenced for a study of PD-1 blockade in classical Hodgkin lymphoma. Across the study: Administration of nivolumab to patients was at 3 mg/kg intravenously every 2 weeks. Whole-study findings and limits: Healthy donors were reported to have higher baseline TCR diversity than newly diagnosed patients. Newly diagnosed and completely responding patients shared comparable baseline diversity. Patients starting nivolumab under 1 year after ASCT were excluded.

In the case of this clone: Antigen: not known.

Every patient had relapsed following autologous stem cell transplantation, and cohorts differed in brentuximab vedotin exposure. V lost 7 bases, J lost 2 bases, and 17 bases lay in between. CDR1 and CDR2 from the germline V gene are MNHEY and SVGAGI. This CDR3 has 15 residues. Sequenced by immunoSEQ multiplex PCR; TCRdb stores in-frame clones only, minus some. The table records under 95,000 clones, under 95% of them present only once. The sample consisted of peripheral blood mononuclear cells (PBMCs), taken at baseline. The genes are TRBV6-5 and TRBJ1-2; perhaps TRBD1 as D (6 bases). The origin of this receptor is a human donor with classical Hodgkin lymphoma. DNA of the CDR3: TGTGCCAGCAAAAAGGGCAGGGGACTGAACTATGGCTACACCTTC. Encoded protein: CASKKGRGLNYGYTF.